The 2 T cell receptor beta chains below come from one sample, sequenced in a study of blood T cell repertoires in COVID-19. Data came from immunoSEQ multiplex PCR; TCRdb stores just in-frame clones and leaves some out. The sample records about 43,000 clones, roughly 89% being singletons. The sample comprised peripheral blood. The receptors derive from a man aged 55 to 70 with active COVID-19.

This clone was seen more than once but under ten times. As DNA, the CDR3 is TGTGCCAGCAGTTTAGAGGGGGAGGGCACTGAAGCTTTCTTT. Amino acids: CASSLEGEGTEAFF. The V and J genes are TRBV28 and TRBJ1-1; perhaps TRBD1 as D (6 bases). V lost 2 bases, J lost 4 bases, and 11 bases lay in between. Germline V gene data show CDR1 as MDHEN and CDR2 as SYDVKM. The CDR3 totals 14 residues.

The rearrangement uses TRBV7-2 and TRBJ1-2; TRBD1 matches at 8 bases. The CDR3 length is 15 residues. V gave up 5 bases and J gave up 4 bases; unmatched junction bases: 9. From germline, CDR1 is SGHTA and CDR2 FQGNSA. CDR3 in amino acids: CASSPGQGPSYGYTF. In DNA, the CDR3 is TGTGCCAGCAGCCCAGGACAGGGACCAAGCTATGGCTACACCTTC.